This is a list of T cell receptor beta chains from one sample in a study of T cells in localized non-small cell lung cancer. Assay: immunoSEQ multiplex PCR; the TCRdb copy retains only in-frame clones and omits some. The sample consists of 25,000 to 30,000 clones, 82% of them appearing once. Sequences were derived from peripheral blood, sampled before any cancer treatment. The receptors originated from a woman aged 40 to 75 with stage I lung adenocarcinoma. CDR3s include the opening cysteine and the closing phenylalanine or tryptophan. Each record gives: J gene, D gene, V gene, clone size, CDR3 protein, CDR3 DNA. The D gene is left open where the match is weak. The listing skips clone size in some rows; elsewhere it reads once, few, many or a size class.

J: TRBJ1-1; D: .; V: TRBV5-4; size: .; CDR3: CASSSSLNTEAFF; DNA: TGTGCCAGCAGCTCGAGTTTGAACACTGAAGCTTTCTTT
J: TRBJ2-2; D: .; V: TRBV2; size: .; CDR3: CASSRLAGATGELFF; DNA: TGTGCCAGCAGCCGACTGGCGGGGGCCACCGGGGAGCTGTTTTTT
J: TRBJ2-3; D: .; V: TRBV5-1; size: .; CDR3: CASSRDQGTDTQYF; DNA: TGCGCCAGCAGCCGGGACCAGGGAACCGATACGCAGTATTTT
J: TRBJ1-6; D: .; V: TRBV9; size: .; CDR3: CASSVVGTYNSPLHF; DNA: TGTGCCAGCAGCGTAGTGGGAACCTATAATTCACCCCTCCACTTT
J: TRBJ2-1; D: .; V: TRBV19; size: .; CDR3: CASSQPGFRNEQFF; DNA: TGTGCCAGTAGTCAACCCGGGTTTAGGAATGAGCAGTTCTTC
J: TRBJ2-2; D: .; V: TRBV7-2; size: .; CDR3: CASSFWDQAGELFF; DNA: TGTGCCAGCAGCTTTTGGGATCAGGCCGGGGAGCTGTTTTTT
J: TRBJ2-7; D: TRBD2; V: TRBV4-1; size: .; CDR3: CASSQVLAGGVSYEQYF; DNA: TGCGCCAGCAGCCAAGTTCTAGCGGGGGGCGTCTCCTACGAGCAGTACTTC
J: TRBJ1-1; D: .; V: TRBV7-2; size: .; CDR3: CASSLHANTEAFF; DNA: TGTGCCAGCAGCTTACACGCGAACACTGAAGCTTTCTTT
J: TRBJ1-1; D: .; V: TRBV5-8; size: few; CDR3: CASSLGPNGGTEAFF; DNA: TGTGCCAGCAGCTTAGGGCCTAATGGGGGTACTGAAGCTTTCTTT
J: TRBJ1-2; D: .; V: TRBV14; size: .; CDR3: CASSQDQGSGYTF; DNA: TGTGCCAGCAGCCAAGATCAGGGTTCTGGCTACACCTTC
J: TRBJ1-2; D: .; V: TRBV29-1; size: .; CDR3: CSDLSGYTF; DNA: TGCAGCGACCTTTCTGGCTACACCTTC
J: TRBJ1-5; D: TRBD1; V: TRBV23-1; size: .; CDR3: CASSQQTCRDSKPKRSNQPQHF; DNA: TGCGCCAGCAGTCAACAAACGTGCCGGGACAGCAAACCAAAAAGGAGCAATCAGCCCCAGCATTTT
J: TRBJ1-1; D: TRBD1; V: TRBV2; size: once; CDR3: CASTITGQGGTEAFF; DNA: TGTGCCAGCACCATAACCGGACAGGGGGGCACTGAAGCTTTCTTT
J: TRBJ1-3; D: .; V: TRBV2; size: .; CDR3: CASSVSGNTIYF; DNA: TGTGCCAGCAGTGTATCTGGAAACACCATATATTTT
J: TRBJ2-1; D: .; V: TRBV4-1; size: .; CDR3: CASSPRGARGNEQFF; DNA: TGCGCCAGCAGCCCCAGGGGGGCTAGAGGCAATGAGCAGTTCTTC
J: TRBJ2-5; D: .; V: TRBV6-1; size: .; CDR3: CASKQGLSQETQYF; DNA: TGTGCCAGCAAACAGGGTTTAAGCCAAGAGACCCAGTACTTC
J: TRBJ2-7; D: .; V: TRBV18; size: .; CDR3: CASSPQGTNEQYF; DNA: TGTGCCAGCTCCCCACAGGGTACCAACGAGCAGTACTTC
J: TRBJ2-2; D: .; V: TRBV29-1; size: .; CDR3: CSVGWASELFF; DNA: TGCAGCGTTGGGTGGGCGTCGGAGCTGTTTTTT
J: TRBJ2-1; D: .; V: TRBV18; size: .; CDR3: CASSPAGHSNEQFF; DNA: TGTGCCAGCTCACCTGCCGGCCACTCCAATGAGCAGTTCTTC
J: TRBJ2-7; D: .; V: TRBV30; size: few; CDR3: CAWSAVREQYF; DNA: TGTGCCTGGAGTGCCGTACGAGAGCAGTACTTC
J: TRBJ1-1; D: .; V: TRBV10-1; size: .; CDR3: CASSESRGWNTEAFF; DNA: TGCGCCAGCAGTGAGTCGAGGGGGTGGAACACTGAAGCTTTCTTT
J: TRBJ1-2; D: .; V: TRBV4-3; size: .; CDR3: CASSQDLAREDHGYTF; DNA: TGCGCCAGCAGCCAAGATCTGGCCAGGGAGGACCATGGCTACACCTTC
J: TRBJ1-5; D: TRBD1; V: TRBV7-2; size: .; CDR3: CASSPHGQGASNQPQHF; DNA: TGTGCCAGCAGCCCACACGGACAGGGGGCAAGCAATCAGCCCCAGCATTTT
J: TRBJ2-7; D: .; V: TRBV7-2; size: .; CDR3: CASSLMGSYEQYF; DNA: TGTGCCAGCAGCTTAATGGGCTCCTACGAGCAGTACTTC
J: TRBJ1-2; D: .; V: TRBV6-5; size: .; CDR3: CASRRTRLGYGYTF; DNA: TGTGCCAGCAGGCGGACCAGATTGGGGTATGGCTACACCTTC
J: TRBJ2-1; D: .; V: TRBV9; size: .; CDR3: CASSVEGWFINEQFF; DNA: TGTGCCAGCAGCGTAGAGGGTTGGTTTATCAATGAGCAGTTCTTC
J: TRBJ1-1; D: .; V: TRBV6-5; size: .; CDR3: CASTNGLDTEAFF; DNA: TGTGCCAGCACCAATGGGTTAGACACTGAAGCTTTCTTT
J: TRBJ2-2; D: .; V: TRBV7-2; size: .; CDR3: CASSLAGGYNTGELFF; DNA: TGTGCCAGCAGCTTAGCGGGGGGCTATAACACCGGGGAGCTGTTTTTT
J: TRBJ2-5; D: TRBD2; V: TRBV7-9; size: once; CDR3: CASSRLAFQETQYF; DNA: TGTGCCAGCAGCCGACTAGCGTTCCAAGAGACCCAGTACTTC
J: TRBJ2-2; D: .; V: TRBV18; size: .; CDR3: CASSPLWAGELFF; DNA: TGTGCCAGCTCACCACTCTGGGCCGGGGAGCTGTTTTTT
J: TRBJ1-5; D: .; V: TRBV7-2; size: .; CDR3: CASSYRVEPQHF; DNA: TGTGCCAGCAGCTACAGGGTAGAGCCCCAGCATTTT
J: TRBJ2-2; D: .; V: TRBV5-1; size: .; CDR3: CASSPARRSGELFF; DNA: TGCGCCAGCAGCCCGGCTCGACGTTCCGGGGAGCTGTTTTTT
J: TRBJ2-7; D: TRBD1; V: TRBV18; size: .; CDR3: CASSGQGFSYEQYF; DNA: TGTGCCAGCTCTGGACAGGGCTTCTCCTACGAGCAGTACTTC
J: TRBJ1-2; D: .; V: TRBV6-5; size: .; CDR3: CASTRTGAEGYTF; DNA: TGTGCCAGCACTCGGACGGGGGCGGAAGGCTACACCTTC
J: TRBJ1-6; D: .; V: TRBV6-6; size: few; CDR3: CASSYSGGRANSPLHF; DNA: TGTGCCAGCAGTTACTCCGGGGGGCGGGCTAATTCACCCCTCCACTTT
J: TRBJ1-1; D: .; V: TRBV5-5; size: .; CDR3: CASSLTGFSTEAFF; DNA: TGTGCCAGCAGCTTAACAGGGTTTAGCACTGAAGCTTTCTTT
J: TRBJ1-3; D: .; V: TRBV18; size: .; CDR3: CASSVVPGPGNTIYF; DNA: TGTGCCAGCTCAGTGGTTCCCGGGCCGGGAAACACCATATATTTT
J: TRBJ1-1; D: TRBD1; V: TRBV2; size: .; CDR3: CASSTTGVGVAFF; DNA: TGTGCCAGCAGCACAACAGGGGTAGGTGTAGCTTTCTTT
J: TRBJ2-3; D: TRBD2; V: TRBV19; size: once; CDR3: CASSKRLAGASTDTQYF; DNA: TGTGCCAGTAGTAAGCGACTAGCGGGGGCGAGCACAGATACGCAGTATTTT
J: TRBJ1-4; D: .; V: TRBV7-9; size: .; CDR3: CASRPNRDGDEKLFF; DNA: TGTGCCAGCAGGCCCAACAGGGATGGGGATGAAAAACTGTTTTTT
J: TRBJ1-1; D: .; V: TRBV27; size: .; CDR3: CASSLERDTEAFF; DNA: TGTGCCAGCAGTTTAGAGCGGGACACTGAAGCTTTCTTT
J: TRBJ1-6; D: .; V: TRBV27; size: few; CDR3: CASSLSLSSYNSPLHF; DNA: TGTGCCAGCAGTTTATCCCTGAGCTCCTATAATTCACCCCTCCACTTT
J: TRBJ2-5; D: .; V: TRBV7-2; size: .; CDR3: CASSLVEGYQETQYF; DNA: TGTGCCAGCAGCTTAGTTGAGGGATACCAAGAGACCCAGTACTTC
J: TRBJ2-1; D: .; V: TRBV6-5; size: few; CDR3: CASSPNPSNEQFF; DNA: TGTGCCAGCAGCCCTAATCCTAGCAATGAGCAGTTCTTC
J: TRBJ1-2; D: .; V: TRBV4-3; size: .; CDR3: CASSQDWEGNYGYTF; DNA: TGCGCCAGCAGCCAAGATTGGGAAGGGAACTATGGCTACACCTTC
J: TRBJ1-4; D: .; V: TRBV29-1; size: .; CDR3: CSVDRTGQGEKLFF; DNA: TGCAGCGTTGACCGGACCGGCCAAGGGGAAAAACTGTTTTTT
J: TRBJ2-1; D: .; V: TRBV7-9; size: .; CDR3: CASSLGYNEQFF; DNA: TGTGCCAGCAGCTTAGGCTACAATGAGCAGTTCTTC
J: TRBJ1-2; D: .; V: TRBV9; size: .; CDR3: CASSVDPGTYGYTF; DNA: TGTGCCAGCAGCGTAGATCCGGGTACCTATGGCTACACCTTC
J: TRBJ1-5; D: TRBD1; V: TRBV6-1; size: .; CDR3: CASNLGQGKNQPQHF; DNA: TGTGCCAGCAATTTGGGACAGGGGAAAAATCAGCCCCAGCATTTT
J: TRBJ2-7; D: .; V: TRBV4-3; size: .; CDR3: CASSQDVDGYEQYF; DNA: TGCGCCAGCAGCCAAGATGTAGACGGGTACGAGCAGTACTTC
J: TRBJ1-2; D: .; V: TRBV5-1; size: .; CDR3: CASSLSPSYGYTF; DNA: TGCGCCAGCAGCTTATCCCCCAGTTATGGCTACACCTTC
J: TRBJ1-5; D: .; V: TRBV18; size: .; CDR3: CASSFSGPNQPQHF; DNA: TGTGCCAGCTCGTTCTCCGGCCCGAATCAGCCCCAGCATTTT
J: TRBJ2-5; D: .; V: TRBV6-5; size: .; CDR3: CAGSPLMVGETQYF; DNA: TGTGCCGGCAGTCCCCTCATGGTCGGGGAGACCCAGTACTTC
J: TRBJ1-2; D: TRBD1; V: TRBV10-1; size: few; CDR3: CASKPGQGTF; DNA: TGCGCCAGCAAACCGGGACAGGGGACCTTC
J: TRBJ2-5; D: TRBD2; V: TRBV7-2; size: .; CDR3: CASGPGGGLHQETQYF; DNA: TGTGCCAGCGGACCGGGAGGGGGACTCCACCAAGAGACCCAGTACTTC
J: TRBJ2-2; D: TRBD2; V: TRBV5-1; size: .; CDR3: CASSRGTSGGAHTGELFF; DNA: TGCGCCAGCAGCCGAGGGACTAGCGGGGGGGCTCATACCGGGGAGCTGTTTTTT
J: TRBJ2-7; D: .; V: TRBV6-1; size: .; CDR3: CATRPYEQYF; DNA: TGTGCCACCCGACCCTACGAGCAGTACTTC